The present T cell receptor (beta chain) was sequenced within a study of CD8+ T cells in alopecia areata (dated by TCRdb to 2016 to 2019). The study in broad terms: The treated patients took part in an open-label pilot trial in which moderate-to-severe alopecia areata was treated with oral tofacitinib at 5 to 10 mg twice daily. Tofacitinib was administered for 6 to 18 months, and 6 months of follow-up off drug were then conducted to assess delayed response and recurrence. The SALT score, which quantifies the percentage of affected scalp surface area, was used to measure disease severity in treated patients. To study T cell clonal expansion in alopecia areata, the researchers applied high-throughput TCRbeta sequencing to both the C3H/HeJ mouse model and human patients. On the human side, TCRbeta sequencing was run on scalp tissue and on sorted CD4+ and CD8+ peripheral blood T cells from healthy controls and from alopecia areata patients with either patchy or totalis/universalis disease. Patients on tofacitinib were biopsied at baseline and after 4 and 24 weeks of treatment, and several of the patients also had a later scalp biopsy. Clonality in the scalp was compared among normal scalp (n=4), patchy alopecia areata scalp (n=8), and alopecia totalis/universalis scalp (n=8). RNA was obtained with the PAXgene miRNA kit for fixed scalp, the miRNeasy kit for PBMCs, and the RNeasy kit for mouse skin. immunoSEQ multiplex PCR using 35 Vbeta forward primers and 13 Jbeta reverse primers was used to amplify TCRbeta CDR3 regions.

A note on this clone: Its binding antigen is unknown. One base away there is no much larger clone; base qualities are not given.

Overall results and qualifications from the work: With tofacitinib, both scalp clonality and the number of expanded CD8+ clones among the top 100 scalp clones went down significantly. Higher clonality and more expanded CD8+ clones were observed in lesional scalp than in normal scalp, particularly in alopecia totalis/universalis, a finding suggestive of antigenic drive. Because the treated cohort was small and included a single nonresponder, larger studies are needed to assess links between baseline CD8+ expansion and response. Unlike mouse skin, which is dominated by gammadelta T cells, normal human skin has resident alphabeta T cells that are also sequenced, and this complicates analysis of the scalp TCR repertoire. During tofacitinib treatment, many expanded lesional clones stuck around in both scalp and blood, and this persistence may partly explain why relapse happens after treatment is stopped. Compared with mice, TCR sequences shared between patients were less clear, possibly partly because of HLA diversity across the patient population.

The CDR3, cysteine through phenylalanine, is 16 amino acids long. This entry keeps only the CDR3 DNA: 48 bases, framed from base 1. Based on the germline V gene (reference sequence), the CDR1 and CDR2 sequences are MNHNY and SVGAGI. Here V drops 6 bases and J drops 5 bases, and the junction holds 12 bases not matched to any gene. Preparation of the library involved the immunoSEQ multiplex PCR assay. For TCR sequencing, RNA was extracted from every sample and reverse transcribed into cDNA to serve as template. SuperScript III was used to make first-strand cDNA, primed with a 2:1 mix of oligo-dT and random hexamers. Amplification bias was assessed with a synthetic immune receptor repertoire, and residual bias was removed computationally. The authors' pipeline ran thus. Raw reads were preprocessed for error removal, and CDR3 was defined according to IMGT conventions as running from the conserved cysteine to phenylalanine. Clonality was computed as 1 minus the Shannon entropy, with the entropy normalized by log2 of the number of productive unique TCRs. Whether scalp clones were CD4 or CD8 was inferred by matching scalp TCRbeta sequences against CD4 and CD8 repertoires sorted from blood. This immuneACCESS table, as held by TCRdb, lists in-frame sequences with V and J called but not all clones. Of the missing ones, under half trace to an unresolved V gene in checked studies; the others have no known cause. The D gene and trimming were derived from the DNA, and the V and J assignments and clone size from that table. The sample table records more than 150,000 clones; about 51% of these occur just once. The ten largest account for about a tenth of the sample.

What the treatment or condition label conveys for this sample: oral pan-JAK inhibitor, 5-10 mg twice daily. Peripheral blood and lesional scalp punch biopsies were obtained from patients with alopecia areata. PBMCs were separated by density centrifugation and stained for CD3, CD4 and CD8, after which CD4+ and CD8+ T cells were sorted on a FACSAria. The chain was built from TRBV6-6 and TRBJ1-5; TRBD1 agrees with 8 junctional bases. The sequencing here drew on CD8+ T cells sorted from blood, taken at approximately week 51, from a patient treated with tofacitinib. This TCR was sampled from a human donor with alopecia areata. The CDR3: CASSRSGGAGDQPQHF. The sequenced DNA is TGTGCCAGCAGCAGATCAGGGGGCGCGGGAGATCAGCCCCAGCATTTT.